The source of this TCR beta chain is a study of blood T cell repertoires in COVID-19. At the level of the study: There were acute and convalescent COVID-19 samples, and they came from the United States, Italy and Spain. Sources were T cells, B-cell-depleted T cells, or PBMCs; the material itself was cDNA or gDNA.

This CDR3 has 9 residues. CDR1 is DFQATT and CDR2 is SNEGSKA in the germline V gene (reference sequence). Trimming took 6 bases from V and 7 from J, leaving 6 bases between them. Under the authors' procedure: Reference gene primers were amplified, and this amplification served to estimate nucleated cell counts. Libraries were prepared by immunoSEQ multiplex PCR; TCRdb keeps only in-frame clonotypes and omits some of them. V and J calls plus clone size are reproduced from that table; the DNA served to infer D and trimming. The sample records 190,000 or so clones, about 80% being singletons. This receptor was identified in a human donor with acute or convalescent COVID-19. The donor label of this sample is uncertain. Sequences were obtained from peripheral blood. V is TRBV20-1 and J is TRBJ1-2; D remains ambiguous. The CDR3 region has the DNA TGCAGTGCGTCCTCTGGCTACACCTTC. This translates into CSASSGYTF.